Given below is one T cell receptor beta chain in context. This sample was included in a study of blood T cells in healthy people across ages. Then a second PCR, running about 6 to 12 cycles, was carried out with a sample-barcoded 5' primer and a J-beta primer mix. Every molecule of cDNA carried a tag from a template-switch adaptor with 12 random nucleotides. TCRdb reanalysed the 5' RACE reads using MiXCR and keeps one entry per CDR3 protein. The sample shows roughly 800,000 distinct CDR3 sequences, around 25% of them seen only once. These sequences were also reported in another study, on T cells of mothers and their children. Turning to that study: The donor cohort consisted of three healthy Caucasian mothers and their six children.

The TCR sequence derives from a boy younger than 18 in good health. Source material: blood.

The CDR3 sequence is CASSLEVPLGSYNEQFF. The CDR3 DNA follows: TGTGCCAGCAGCTTAGAGGTCCCCTTGGGATCCTACAATGAGCAGTTCTTC. The genes are TRBV11-2 and TRBJ2-1; D unclear. Trimming pared 0 bases from V and 1 base from J, leaving 13 bases between. The CDR3 is 17 amino acids. The germline CDR1 and CDR2 sequences are SGHAT and FQNNGV.